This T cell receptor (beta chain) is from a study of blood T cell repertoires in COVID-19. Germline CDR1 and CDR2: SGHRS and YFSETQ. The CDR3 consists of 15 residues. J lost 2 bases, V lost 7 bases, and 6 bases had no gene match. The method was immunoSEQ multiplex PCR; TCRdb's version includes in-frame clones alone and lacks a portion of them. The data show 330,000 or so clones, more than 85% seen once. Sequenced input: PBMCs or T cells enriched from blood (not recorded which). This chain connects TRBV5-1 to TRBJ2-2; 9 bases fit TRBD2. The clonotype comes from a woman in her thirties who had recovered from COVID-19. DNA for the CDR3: TGCGCCAGCGCTAGTCTAGCGGGAAACACCGGGGAGCTGTTTTTT. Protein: CASASLAGNTGELFF. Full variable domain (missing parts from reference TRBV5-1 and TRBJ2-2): KAGVTQTPRYLIKTRGQQVTLSCSPISGHRSVSWYQQTPGQGLQFLFEYFSETQRNKGNFPGRFSGRQFSNSRSEMNVSTLELGDSALYLCASASLAGNTGELFFGEGSRLTVL.